This T cell receptor beta chain emerged from a study of T cell responses to AZD1222 COVID-19 vaccine. Study-wide results and limits: The CD4 TCRs associated with vaccination extended across spike and predominated at 160-218 and 743-854. Seropositivity was recorded at baseline in only six AZD1222 recipients.

Details on this clone: Its antigen is currently unknown.

Second doses at about 4 or about 12 weeks were pooled. Only in-frame clones appear in the TCRdb table, and some are missing; sequencing was by immunoSEQ multiplex PCR. The sample shows tens of thousands of clones, roughly 90% of them seen only once. The CDR3 sequence is 13 residues long. Trimming shortened V by 3 bases and J by 4 bases, and 8 bases separated the two germline ends. In germline, CDR1 is LNHDA, CDR2 SQIVND (reference sequence). The rearrangement joins TRBV19 to TRBJ2-3, with D unresolved. This sequence originates from an adult who received the AZD1222 COVID-19 vaccine. Sequencing was performed on peripheral blood, taken 28 days after the second AZD1222 dose. CDR3 bases: TGTGCCAGTAGTATCGGCTCTCCAGATACGCAGTATTTT. Protein sequence: CASSIGSPDTQYF.